This T cell receptor beta chain was recovered during a study of T cells in Graves' hyperthyroidism and ophthalmopathy. Study findings and constraints: Classification by a 13 V-J model distinguished ophthalmopathy from stable hyperthyroidism. In the blood, most expanded thyroid clonotypes above 0.001 appeared as well.

Newly diagnosed hyperthyroidism, duration under 2 months, in patients aged 18 to 65. In regard to this clonotype: Its matching antigen is unknown.

Amplified regions were TCR beta CDR3 sequences from RNA transcripts. The HTBI primer set drove a first-round RT-PCR of the TCR CDR3. TCRdb recomputed calls from the multiplex PCR reads with MiXCR, one row per CDR3 protein. The sample carries over 550,000 distinct CDR3 sequences, 16% recorded once. V was pared by 5 bases and J by 0 bases, with 13 bases between. Germline assignment: CDR1 SGHTA and CDR2 FQGNSA. CDR3 length: 15 amino acids. This chain joins TRBV7-2 and TRBJ1-2, with unresolved D. The sample taken for sequencing was blood. The sequence came from a woman between 18 and 30 years old with Graves' hyperthyroidism. The CDR3 sequence is CASSPKQAPNYGYTF. CDR3 sequence (DNA): TGTGCCAGCAGCCCAAAGCAAGCTCCTAACTATGGCTACACCTTC.